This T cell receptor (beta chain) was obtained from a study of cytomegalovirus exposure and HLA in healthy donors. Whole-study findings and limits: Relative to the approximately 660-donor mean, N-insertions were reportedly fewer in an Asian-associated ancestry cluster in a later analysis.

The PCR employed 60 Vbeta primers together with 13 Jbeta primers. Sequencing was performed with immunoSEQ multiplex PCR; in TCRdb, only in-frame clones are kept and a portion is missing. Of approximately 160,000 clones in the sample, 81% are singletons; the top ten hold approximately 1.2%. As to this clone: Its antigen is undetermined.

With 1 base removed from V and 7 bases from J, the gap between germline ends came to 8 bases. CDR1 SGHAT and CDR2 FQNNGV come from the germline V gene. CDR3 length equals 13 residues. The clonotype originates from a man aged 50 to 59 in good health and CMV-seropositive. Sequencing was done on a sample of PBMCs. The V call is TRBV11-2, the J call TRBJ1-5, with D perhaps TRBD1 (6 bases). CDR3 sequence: CASSLAQGQPQHF. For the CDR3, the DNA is TGTGCCAGCAGCTTAGCACAGGGACAGCCCCAGCATTTT.